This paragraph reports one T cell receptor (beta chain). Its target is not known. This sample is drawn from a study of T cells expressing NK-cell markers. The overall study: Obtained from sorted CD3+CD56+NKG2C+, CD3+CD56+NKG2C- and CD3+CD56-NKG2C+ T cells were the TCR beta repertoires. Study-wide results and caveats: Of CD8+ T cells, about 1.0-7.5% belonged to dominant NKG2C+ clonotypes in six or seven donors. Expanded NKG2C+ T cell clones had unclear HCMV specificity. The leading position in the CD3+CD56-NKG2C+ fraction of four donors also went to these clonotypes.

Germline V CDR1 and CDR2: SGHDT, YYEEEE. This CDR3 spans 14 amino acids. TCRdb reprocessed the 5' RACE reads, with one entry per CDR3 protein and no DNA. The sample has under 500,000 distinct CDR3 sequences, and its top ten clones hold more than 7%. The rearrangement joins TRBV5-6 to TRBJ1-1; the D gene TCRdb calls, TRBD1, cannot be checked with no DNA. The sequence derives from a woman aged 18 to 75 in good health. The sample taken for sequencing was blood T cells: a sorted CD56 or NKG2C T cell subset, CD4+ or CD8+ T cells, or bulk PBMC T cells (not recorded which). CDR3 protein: CASSLPGQPTEAFF. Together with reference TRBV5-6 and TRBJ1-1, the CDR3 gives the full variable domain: DAGVTQSPTHLIKTRGQQVTLRCSPKSGHDTVSWYQQALGQGPQFIFQYYEEEERQRGNFPDRFSGHQFPNYSSELNVNALLLGDSALYLCASSLPGQPTEAFFGQGTRLTVV.